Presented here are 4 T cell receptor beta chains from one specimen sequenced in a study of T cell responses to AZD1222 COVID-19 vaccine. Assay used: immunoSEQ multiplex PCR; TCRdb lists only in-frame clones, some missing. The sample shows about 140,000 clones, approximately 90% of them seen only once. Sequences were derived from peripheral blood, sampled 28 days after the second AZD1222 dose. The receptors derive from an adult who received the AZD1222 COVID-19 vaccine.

The CDR3 nucleotides are TGTGCCACCAGCAGAGATGGGATGTTCCGAGGCTACGAGCAGTACTTC. Protein: CATSRDGMFRGYEQYF. The chain is built from TRBV15 and TRBJ2-7; D remains ambiguous. Germline V gene data show CDR1 as LNHNV and CDR2 as YYDKDF (reference sequence). The CDR3 spans 16 residues. V lost 0 bases and J 3 bases, leaving 15 bases between the germline ends. The full variable domain, in which reference TRBV15 and TRBJ2-7 provide the parts outside the CDR3, is DAMVIQNPRYQVTQFGKPVTLSCSQTLNHNVMYWYQQKSSQAPKLLFHYYDKDFNNEADTPDNFQSRRPNTSFCFLDIRSPGLGDTAMYLCATSRDGMFRGYEQYFGPGTRLTVT.

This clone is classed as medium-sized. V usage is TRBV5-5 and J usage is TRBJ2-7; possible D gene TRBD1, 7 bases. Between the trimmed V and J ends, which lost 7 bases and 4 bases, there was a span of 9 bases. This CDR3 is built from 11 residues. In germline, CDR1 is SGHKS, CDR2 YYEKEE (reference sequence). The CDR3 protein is CASAGGYEQYF. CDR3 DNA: TGTGCCAGCGCAGGGGGGTACGAGCAGTACTTC. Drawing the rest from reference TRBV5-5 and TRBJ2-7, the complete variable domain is DAGVTQSPTHLIKTRGQQVTLRCSPISGHKSVSWYQQVLGQGPQFIFQYYEKEERGRGNFPDRFSARQFPNYSSELNVNALLLGDSALYLCASAGGYEQYFGPGTRLTVT.

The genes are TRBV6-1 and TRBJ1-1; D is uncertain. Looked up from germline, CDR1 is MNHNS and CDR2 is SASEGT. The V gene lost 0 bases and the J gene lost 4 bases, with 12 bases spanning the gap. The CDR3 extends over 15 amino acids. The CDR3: CASSEAFLVGTEAFF. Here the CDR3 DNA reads TGTGCCAGCAGTGAAGCGTTCCTAGTGGGCACTGAAGCTTTCTTT.

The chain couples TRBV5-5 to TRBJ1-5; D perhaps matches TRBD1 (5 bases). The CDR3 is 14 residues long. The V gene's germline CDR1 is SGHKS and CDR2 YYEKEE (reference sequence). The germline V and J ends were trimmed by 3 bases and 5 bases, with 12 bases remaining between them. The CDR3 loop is CASSYGQGDQPQHF. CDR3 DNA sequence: TGTGCCAGCAGCTATGGGCAGGGCGATCAGCCCCAGCATTTT.